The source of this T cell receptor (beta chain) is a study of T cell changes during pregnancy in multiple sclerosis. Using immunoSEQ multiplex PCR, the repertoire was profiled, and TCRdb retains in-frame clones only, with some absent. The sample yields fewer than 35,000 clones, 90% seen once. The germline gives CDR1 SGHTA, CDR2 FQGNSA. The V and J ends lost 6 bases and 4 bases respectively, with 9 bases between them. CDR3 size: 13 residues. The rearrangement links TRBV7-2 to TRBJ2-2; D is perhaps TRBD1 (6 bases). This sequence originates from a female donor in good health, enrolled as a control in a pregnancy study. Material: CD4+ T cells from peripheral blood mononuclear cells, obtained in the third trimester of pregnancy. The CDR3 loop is CASRDSLTGELFF. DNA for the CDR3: TGTGCCAGCAGGGACAGCCTCACCGGGGAGCTGTTTTTT.